A selection of T cell receptor beta chains follows, all from one sample in a study of CD8+CD57+ T cells in acquired aplastic anemia. MiXCR, run by TCRdb on the reads, gives a single entry per CDR3 protein. The sample carries 150,000 or so distinct CDR3 sequences, more than 45% recorded once. The sequenced sample consisted of sorted CD4+, CD8+, or CD8+CD57+ T cells (not recorded which) from PBMCs. The receptor set was obtained from a human donor with aplastic anemia. Both conserved end residues are part of each CDR3. The D gene is left open where the match is weak. Clone size appears in some rows only: once, few, many, or a class for an expanded clone.

>TRBJ2-1|NA|many|TRBV7-9
CASSLSGQSGEQFF
TGTGCCAGCAGCTTATCCGGTCAGTCGGGTGAGCAGTTCTTC
>TRBJ2-7|TRBD1|NA|TRBV2
CASHRTGSSYEQYF
TGTGCCAGCCACCGGACAGGGAGCTCCTACGAGCAGTACTTC
>TRBJ2-5|NA|many|TRBV5-8
CASSLGQQRSKETQYF
TGTGCCAGCAGCTTGGGGCAGCAGCGCAGCAAAGAGACCCAGTACTTC
>TRBJ1-2|NA|NA|TRBV10-1
CASSSGRVDSPYGYTF
TGCGCCAGCAGTTCGGGCAGGGTGGATTCACCTTATGGCTACACCTTC
>TRBJ2-3|TRBD2|NA|TRBV10-3
CAISESTLTSGTMGTQYF
TGTGCCATCAGTGAGTCGACTCTTACTAGCGGGACGATGGGTACGCAGTATTTT
>TRBJ1-4|NA|NA|TRBV2
CASKNQGATNEKLFF
TGTGCCAGCAAAAATCAGGGAGCAACTAATGAAAAACTGTTTTTT
>TRBJ2-7|NA|once|TRBV7-9
CASSLSPEGYEQYF
TGTGCCAGCAGCTTAAGCCCCGAGGGGTACGAGCAGTACTTC
>TRBJ1-2|TRBD1|many|TRBV2
CASTRTGDNYGYTF
TGTGCCAGCACCCGGACAGGGGACAACTATGGCTACACCTTC
>TRBJ1-4|NA|NA|TRBV6-1
CASGGRGYEKLFF
TGTGCCAGCGGCGGGAGGGGGTATGAAAAACTGTTTTTT
>TRBJ2-7|NA|NA|TRBV15
CATSRAGFEQYF
TGTGCCACCAGCAGAGCCGGTTTTGAGCAGTACTTC
>TRBJ2-5|TRBD2|many|TRBV2
CASNPLAGGLETQYF
TGTGCCAGCAACCCACTAGCGGGGGGGCTGGAGACCCAGTACTTC
>TRBJ2-5|TRBD2|NA|TRBV10-3
CAISEPGLAGALQETQYF
TGTGCCATCAGTGAGCCGGGACTAGCGGGGGCCCTCCAAGAGACCCAGTACTTC
>TRBJ2-1|TRBD2|NA|TRBV15
CATSRELAGGLNEQFF
TGTGCCACCAGCAGGGAACTAGCGGGAGGACTCAATGAGCAGTTCTTC
>TRBJ2-5|TRBD2|many|TRBV7-8
CASITSGAPGKTQYF
TGTGCCAGCATAACTAGCGGGGCCCCGGGAAAGACCCAGTACTTC
>TRBJ1-2|NA|NA|TRBV19
CASSRTSGGYGYTF
TGTGCCAGTAGTCGGACATCCGGGGGCTATGGCTACACCTTC
>TRBJ2-3|NA|NA|TRBV24-1
CATSVGAGGTQYF
TGTGCCACCAGTGTTGGTGCCGGGGGTACGCAGTATTTT